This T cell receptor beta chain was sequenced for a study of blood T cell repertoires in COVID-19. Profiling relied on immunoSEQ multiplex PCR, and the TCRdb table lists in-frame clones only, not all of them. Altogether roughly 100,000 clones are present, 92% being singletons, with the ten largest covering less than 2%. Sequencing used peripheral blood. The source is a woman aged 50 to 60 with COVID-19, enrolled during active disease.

The CDR3 DNA reads TGTGCCTGGACCTCGGGGGGAGGTGGCTACACCTTC. Translation: CAWTSGGGGYTF. The J gene is TRBJ1-2, the V gene TRBV30; possibly TRBD1 for D (5 bases). The V end was cut by 4 bases, the J end by 7 bases, with 13 bases between. The CDR3 covers 12 residues. CDR1 is GTSNPN and CDR2 is SVGIG in the germline V gene (reference sequence).